The sequence of this T cell receptor beta chain was determined in a study of cytomegalovirus exposure and HLA in healthy donors. Study-level information: HLA-typed donors were the source of tens of millions of unique TCRs, which an early data release held. Findings and limits, study-wide: In vitro experiments confirmed that three CMV-associated chains were specific for CMV antigens. Sequencing probably produced one cluster of sequence variants that were highly shared. A previous analysis found most TCR beta V segments productive roughly 87% or roughly 30% of the time.

To note about this clone: Its matching antigen is unknown.

The PCR made use of 60 Vbeta and 13 Jbeta primers. Sequenced by immunoSEQ multiplex PCR; TCRdb stores in-frame clones only, minus some. The repertoire has some 140,000 clones, 80% to 90% of them found once; the top ten carry 5.2%. Looked up from germline, CDR1 is SGHRS and CDR2 is YFSETQ. The germline V and J ends were trimmed by 4 bases and 4 bases, with 14 bases remaining between them. This CDR3 region has 14 residues. The sample comprised PBMCs. The sequence was obtained from a woman between 25 and 40 years old in good health and CMV-seronegative. J is TRBJ2-5 and V is TRBV5-1; perhaps TRBD2 as D (6 bases). CDR3 DNA: TGCGCCAGCAGCCCACTGGGAGGAGGAGAGACCCAGTACTTC. This codes for CASSPLGGGETQYF.